The rows below give T cell receptor beta chains drawn from one sample of a study of regulatory T cells in long-lasting Graves disease. MiXCR, run by TCRdb on the multiplex PCR reads, gives a single entry per CDR3 protein. The data show 400,000 to 600,000 distinct CDR3 sequences, about 22% seen once. Specimen: peripheral blood mononuclear cells (PBMCs), collected when the disease was refractory, from a patient treated with antithyroid drugs. These TCRs come from a female donor with Graves disease. Each CDR3 is given with its conserved first and last residue. A D gene is named only where the DNA matches it firmly. Not every row has a clone size; where given, it reads once, few, many or a size class.

d_call,cdr3_length,clone_size,v_call,j_call,cdr3_nt,cdr3_aa
.,14,.,TRBV12-3/TRBV12-4,TRBJ2-7,TGTGCCAGCAGTTTACGTGGCACGGACTACGAGCAGTACTTC,CASSLRGTDYEQYF
TRBD1,16,.,TRBV7-6,TRBJ2-1,TGTGCCAGCAGCTTAGAATTCAGGGGGCAAACATCAGAGCAGTTCTTC,CASSLEFRGQTSEQFF
.,14,many,TRBV28,TRBJ2-7,TGTGCCAGCACCGCAGGATCCGTGGGAGGCGAGCAGTACTTC,CASTAGSVGGEQYF
.,15,many,TRBV5-1,TRBJ1-1,TGCGCCAGCAGCTTAGACGGATGGACAAACGCTGAAGCTTTCTTT,CASSLDGWTNAEAFF
.,15,.,TRBV9,TRBJ2-2,TGTGCCAGCAGCGTAGAGGATTTTAGCACCGGGGAGCTGTTTTTT,CASSVEDFSTGELFF
.,13,many,TRBV29-1,TRBJ2-7,TGCAGCGCGGACAACTCTCTGTCCTACGAGCAGTACTTC,CSADNSLSYEQYF
.,16,many,TRBV27,TRBJ1-1,TGTGCCAGCAGTCTGGACTTCCAGTTCATGAACACTGAAGCTTTCTTT,CASSLDFQFMNTEAFF
TRBD1,15,few,TRBV30,TRBJ2-7,TGTGCCTCCATCCGGCCGGGACAGGGGTTCTACGAGCAGTACTTC,CASIRPGQGFYEQYF
TRBD1,17,.,TRBV6-2/TRBV6-3,TRBJ1-4,TGTGCCAGCACCCGGGCGGGACAGCCCGCCTCTGGTGAAAAACTGTTTTTT,CASTRAGQPASGEKLFF
.,13,many,TRBV7-2,TRBJ2-5,TGTGCCAGCAGCTTATTTGGGCAAGAGACCCAGTACTTC,CASSLFGQETQYF
TRBD1,15,many,TRBV2,TRBJ2-5,TGTGCCAGCAGTTTCCAGGGGGCTAGAGGAGAGACCCAGTACTTC,CASSFQGARGETQYF
TRBD2,16,.,TRBV13,TRBJ2-7,TGTGCCAGCAGCTTTAGGCGGGAGGCTGACACCTACGAGCAGTACTTC,CASSFRREADTYEQYF
.,16,many,TRBV5-1,TRBJ2-2,TGCGCCAGCAGCCCGCCGGGACTGGTGTCTACCGGGGAGCTGTTTTTT,CASSPPGLVSTGELFF
.,15,.,TRBV6-5,TRBJ1-6,TGTGCCAGCAGTTACCGCAGGGCGGCGAATTCACCCCTCCACTTT,CASSYRRAANSPLHF
TRBD1,14,many,TRBV28,TRBJ1-5,TGTGCCAGCAGTATCCGACAGGGGAATCAGCCCCAGCATTTT,CASSIRQGNQPQHF
TRBD1,16,many,TRBV7-9,TRBJ1-6,TGTGCCAGCAGCTTGAGACAGGGGTCGAGTAATTCACCCCTCCACTTT,CASSLRQGSSNSPLHF
.,16,.,TRBV19,TRBJ1-5,TGTGCCAGTAGTATCCCTCTGGATTATAGCAATCAGCCCCAGCATTTT,CASSIPLDYSNQPQHF
TRBD1,16,many,TRBV7-2,TRBJ1-1,TGTGCCAGCAGCTTAGGGGGACAGGGGATGAACACTGAAGCTTTCTTT,CASSLGGQGMNTEAFF
TRBD2,16,.,TRBV6-1,TRBJ2-3,TGTGCCAGCAGTAGGTGGGACTACTCAAGCACAGATACGCAGTATTTT,CASSRWDYSSTDTQYF
.,14,.,TRBV25-1,TRBJ2-7,TGTGCCAGCAGTGACCCGGGACACTCCTACGAGCAGTACTTC,CASSDPGHSYEQYF
TRBD1,15,many,TRBV7-9,TRBJ2-7,TGTGCCAGCAGCAGGGGACAGGGGTACGCCTACGAGCAGTACTTC,CASSRGQGYAYEQYF
.,14,many,TRBV6-1,TRBJ1-2,TGTGCCAGCAGTGTCACCGGGGGGAACTATGGCTACACCTTC,CASSVTGGNYGYTF
.,14,many,TRBV12-3/TRBV12-4,TRBJ2-5,TGTGCCAGCAGCTTGGGCGGGGTAGGCGAGACCCAGTACTTC,CASSLGGVGETQYF
.,13,.,TRBV6-5,TRBJ1-1,TGTGCCAGCAGTTACGGCAGAAGCACTGAAGCTTTCTTT,CASSYGRSTEAFF
TRBD1,13,.,TRBV6-1,TRBJ1-2,TGTGCCAGCAGAATCGGACAGGGCTGGGGCTACACCTTC,CASRIGQGWGYTF
.,15,.,TRBV20-1,TRBJ2-7,TGCAGTGCTAGAGATTACGCGGGGACCTCCTACGAGCAGTACTTC,CSARDYAGTSYEQYF
.,15,few,TRBV7-6,TRBJ1-1,TGTGCCAGCAGCTACCCTTATGGGGTGAACACTGAAGCTTTCTTT,CASSYPYGVNTEAFF
TRBD1,16,few,TRBV10-3,TRBJ1-1,TGTGCCATCAGCACAATCGACAGGGGGATGAACACTGAAGCTTTCTTT,CAISTIDRGMNTEAFF
.,15,.,TRBV29-1,TRBJ2-3,TGCAGCGGGGGTACTGGACTATTCCGCACAGATACGCAGTATTTT,CSGGTGLFRTDTQYF
.,12,many,TRBV20-1,TRBJ2-5,TGCAGTGCTAGCGACCAGGGGGAGACCCAGTACTTC,CSASDQGETQYF
.,16,.,TRBV7-9,TRBJ2-2,TGTGCCAGCAGCTTATTGGGTACAAGAGGCACCGGGGAGCTGTTTTTT,CASSLLGTRGTGELFF
TRBD1,14,few,TRBV20-1,TRBJ1-1,TGCAGTGCTCAAGCAGGGGGCTTGAACACTGAAGCTTTCTTT,CSAQAGGLNTEAFF
TRBD1,15,.,TRBV7-2,TRBJ1-6,TGTGCCAGCAGCCTCAGGGGGACAGATAATTCACCCCTCCACTTT,CASSLRGTDNSPLHF
TRBD2,19,.,TRBV4-1,TRBJ2-7,TGCGCCAGCAGGGGGACCGTACTAGCGGGAGGGCCTATCCCATACGAGCAGTACTTC,CASRGTVLAGGPIPYEQYF
.,16,.,TRBV19,TRBJ1-2,TGTGCCAGTACTTCAGGGGAGGCGCCATCTAACTATGGCTACACCTTC,CASTSGEAPSNYGYTF
.,16,many,TRBV2,TRBJ1-6,TGTGCCAGCTGCAGGGGACTCAGCTCCTATAATTCACCCCTCCACTTT,CASCRGLSSYNSPLHF
.,13,.,TRBV3-1,TRBJ2-7,TGTGCCAGCAGTCCTATCGGGCAGGACGAGCAGTACTTC,CASSPIGQDEQYF
TRBD2,18,many,TRBV28,TRBJ2-7,TGTGCCAGCAGGTCCAACCCCACGACTAGCGGGGGTTCCTACGAGCAGTACTTC,CASRSNPTTSGGSYEQYF
.,12,many,TRBV5-6,TRBJ1-4,TGTGCCAGCCTCGGACCTAATGAAAAACTGTTTTTT,CASLGPNEKLFF
TRBD2,17,.,TRBV6-5,TRBJ2-2,TGTGCCAGCAGTTACGGGGCCGGGAGGGCGAACACCGGGGAGCTGTTTTTT,CASSYGAGRANTGELFF